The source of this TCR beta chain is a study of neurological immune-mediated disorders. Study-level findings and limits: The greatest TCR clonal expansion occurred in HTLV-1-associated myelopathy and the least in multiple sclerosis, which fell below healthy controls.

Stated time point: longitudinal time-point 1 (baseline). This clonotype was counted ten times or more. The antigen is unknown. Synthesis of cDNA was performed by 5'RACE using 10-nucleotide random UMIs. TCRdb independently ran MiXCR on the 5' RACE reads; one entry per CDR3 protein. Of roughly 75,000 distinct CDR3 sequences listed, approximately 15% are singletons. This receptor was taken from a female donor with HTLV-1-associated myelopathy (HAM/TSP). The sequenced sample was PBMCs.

The CDR3 loop is CASSLGGRRESTQYF. CDR3 DNA: TGTGCCAGCAGCTTAGGGGGTCGCCGGGAGAGTACGCAGTATTTT. The chain is built from TRBV7-9 and TRBJ2-3; maybe TRBD2 (6 bases). V was clipped by 1 base and J by 8 bases, with 16 bases between them. From germline, CDR1 is SEHNR and CDR2 FQNEAQ (reference sequence). The CDR3 totals 15 residues.